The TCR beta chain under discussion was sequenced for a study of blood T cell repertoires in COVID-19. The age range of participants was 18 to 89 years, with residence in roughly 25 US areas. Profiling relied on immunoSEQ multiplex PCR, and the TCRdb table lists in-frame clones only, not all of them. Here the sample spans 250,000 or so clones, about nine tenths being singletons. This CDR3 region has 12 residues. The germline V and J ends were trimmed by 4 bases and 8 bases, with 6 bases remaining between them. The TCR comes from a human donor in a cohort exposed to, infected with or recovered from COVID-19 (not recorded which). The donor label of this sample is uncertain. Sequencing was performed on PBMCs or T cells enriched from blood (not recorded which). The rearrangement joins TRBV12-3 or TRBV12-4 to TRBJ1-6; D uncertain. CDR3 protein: CASSSNHSPLHF. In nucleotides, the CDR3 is TGTGCCAGCAGTTCCAATCATTCACCCCTCCACTTT.